The 9 T cell receptor beta chains given below trace back to one sample, sequenced in a study of blood T cells in healthy people across ages. Combining a sample-barcoded 5' primer with a J-beta primer mix, a second PCR ran for about 6 to 11 cycles. TCRdb reanalysed the 5' RACE reads using MiXCR and keeps one entry per CDR3 protein. In the table there are over 600,000 distinct CDR3 sequences, approximately 53% of which are singletons. Sequencing was done on a sample of blood. The receptors were gathered from a man in his forties in good health.

The J gene is TRBJ2-1, the V gene TRBV4-1; D not certain. This CDR3 has 15 amino acids. V dropped 0 bases and J dropped 5 bases, with 11 bases sitting between them. The germline V gene encodes CDR1 MGHRA and CDR2 YSYEKL. CDR3 region: CASSQEPHLNNEQFF. The DNA for the CDR3 is TGCGCCAGCAGCCAAGAACCCCATTTGAACAATGAGCAGTTCTTC.

The V gene is TRBV20-1, the J gene TRBJ2-7; the match to TRBD2 covers 15 bases. From germline, CDR1 is DFQATT and CDR2 SNEGSKA (reference sequence). J was trimmed by 0 bases and V by 4 bases; bases with no gene match: 4. This CDR3 contains 16 residues. CDR3 in DNA: TGCAGTGCTACCGGGACTAGCGGGGGGTTCTCCTACGAGCAGTACTTC. This encodes CSATGTSGGFSYEQYF.

A word on this clonotype: A read error may produce the germline difference seen at one junction end. The gene calls are TRBV6-4 and TRBJ1-2; the D is unclear. The CDR3 length is 16 residues. Germline-derived CDR1 and CDR2 are MRHNA and SNTAGT. The CDR3 loop is CASSESLQGQIVGCTF. CDR3 bases: TGTGCCAGCAGTGAGAGCCTACAAGGTCAAATCGTAGGCTGCACCTTC.

The chain couples TRBV6-1 to TRBJ1-1; perhaps TRBD1 as D (5 bases). The V gene lost 8 bases and the J gene lost 2 bases, with 12 bases spanning the gap. This CDR3 is 13 amino acids long. CDR1 MNHNS and CDR2 SASEGT come from the germline V gene. CDR3 nucleotide sequence: TGTGCCAGCGCCAGCCAGGGTAACACTGAAGCTTTCTTT. Translation gives CASASQGNTEAFF.

The genes are TRBV20-1 and TRBJ2-4; no firm D call. Trimming shortened V by 6 bases and J by 7 bases, and 13 bases separated the two germline ends. This CDR3 has 12 residues. Germline CDR1 reads DFQATT; CDR2 reads SNEGSKA (reference sequence). Here the CDR3 reads CSATMDGNIQYF. The CDR3 DNA reads as TGCAGTGCCACAATGGACGGTAACATTCAGTACTTC.

In this sample, this clonotype turned up a few times. This chain joins TRBV7-8 and TRBJ2-7, with TRBD2 as a possible D gene (6 bases). V lost 4 bases to trimming and J lost 2 bases, with 12 bases between them. The V gene's germline CDR1 is SGHVS and CDR2 FQNEAQ. The CDR3 consists of 14 residues. CDR3 protein: CASSSKTGAYEQYF. DNA of the CDR3: TGTGCCAGCAGCTCTAAGACGGGAGCCTACGAGCAGTACTTC.

V usage is TRBV29-1 and J usage is TRBJ2-4, with unresolved D. V was pared by 7 bases and J by 5 bases, with 9 bases between. Per the germline V gene, CDR1 is SQVTM and CDR2 is ANQGSEA. The CDR3 contains 11 residues. The CDR3 is CSGRWENIQYF. DNA of the CDR3: TGCAGCGGCAGATGGGAAAACATTCAGTACTTC.

This clonotype was found a few times. The rearrangement uses TRBV27 and TRBJ2-7, with D uncertain. V lost 5 bases to trimming and J lost 1 base, with 12 bases between them. CDR1 MNHEY and CDR2 SMNVEV come from the germline V gene (reference sequence). The CDR3 spans 14 residues. CDR3 region: CASSPSVQSYEQYF. Here the CDR3 DNA reads TGTGCCAGCAGTCCATCGGTCCAGTCCTACGAGCAGTACTTC.

The table lists this clonotype with many counts. The chain joins TRBV27 to TRBJ2-7; 11 nucleotides agree with TRBD1. Germline CDR1 is MNHEY and CDR2 is SMNVEV (reference sequence). The CDR3 covers 14 residues. After removal of 6 bases from V and 4 bases from J, the junction contained 5 bases not matched to a gene. The CDR3 DNA reads TGTGCCAGCAGCCTCCGGGACAGGGGGTACGAGCAGTACTTC. It specifies CASSLRDRGYEQYF.